The 12 T cell receptor beta chains in this list originate from one sample, sequenced in a study of blood T cell repertoires in COVID-19. Using immunoSEQ multiplex PCR, the repertoire was profiled, and TCRdb retains in-frame clones only, with some absent. The sample has approximately 80,000 clones; 81% are singletons. Sequenced sample: peripheral blood. The receptor set was obtained from an older man with acute or convalescent COVID-19.

The chain employs TRBV30 and TRBJ1-5, with D possibly matching TRBD1 (6 bases). This CDR3 has 14 residues. Trimming removed 1 base from V and 3 bases from J, with 10 bases in between. Germline CDR1 GTSNPN, CDR2 SVGIG (reference sequence). The CDR3 reads CAWSGEGDNQPQHF. CDR3 bases: TGTGCCTGGAGTGGGGAGGGGGACAATCAGCCCCAGCATTTT.

The chain joins TRBV3-1 (or the pseudogene TRBV3-2) to TRBJ1-4, with 7 bases lining up with TRBD1. This CDR3 is built from 16 residues. Germline trimming cut 5 bases from V and 7 bases from J; bases unmatched to any gene: 13. Germline V CDR1 and CDR2: LGHDT, YNNKEL (reference sequence). The CDR3 reads CASSAGLTGVGEKLFF. CDR3 coding DNA: TGTGCCAGCAGCGCCGGCCTTACAGGGGTGGGTGAAAAACTGTTTTTT.

This clone was observed a few times. The V gene is TRBV27, the J gene TRBJ2-1; maybe TRBD2 (5 bases). The germline V gene has CDR1 MNHEY and CDR2 SMNVEV (reference sequence). Trimming pared 5 bases from V and 0 bases from J, leaving 14 bases between. CDR3 size: 16 residues. The CDR3 bases are TGTGCCAGCAGTATTATAGCGTCGAGCTCCTACAATGAGCAGTTCTTC. This codes for CASSIIASSSYNEQFF.

The chain employs TRBV3-1 (or the pseudogene TRBV3-2) and TRBJ1-2; 8 bases match TRBD1. CDR3 size: 16 residues. CDR1 and CDR2 from the germline V gene are LGHDT and YNNKEL (reference sequence). V dropped 1 base and J dropped 4; count of bases not matched to a gene: 8. The CDR3 nucleotides read TGTGCCAGCAGCCAAGGCTTCAGGGGGCAAGGCTATGGCTACACCTTC. Its protein is CASSQGFRGQGYGYTF.

This clone was seen a few times. This chain connects TRBV25-1 to TRBJ2-7; D is possibly TRBD2 (6 bases). This CDR3 contains 11 residues. CDR1 is MGHDK, CDR2 SYGVNS, per germline. Between the trimmed V and J ends, which lost 5 bases and 4 bases, there was a span of 6 bases. DNA for the CDR3: TGTGCCAGCAGTCGGGGGTACGAGCAGTACTTC. Translated: CASSRGYEQYF.

The rearrangement joins TRBV2 to TRBJ2-2; D is ambiguous. The V gene's germline CDR1 is SNHLY and CDR2 FYNNEI. The length of the CDR3 is 14 residues. Trimming removed 4 bases from V and 6 bases from J, with 12 bases in between. CDR3 DNA: TGTGCCAGCAGTGCGAATAGTTTGCCCGGGGAGCTGTTTTTT. As protein: CASSANSLPGELFF.

The CDR3: CASSLLGTGLNYGYTF. The CDR3, as DNA: TGTGCCAGCAGCTTACTGGGGACAGGGCTTAACTATGGCTACACCTTC. The chain links TRBV7-9 to TRBJ1-2; 9 bases align to TRBD1. CDR1 and CDR2 (germline): SEHNR, FQNEAQ (reference sequence). The CDR3 totals 16 residues. Trimming removed 2 bases from V and 1 base from J; junction bases left unmatched: 5.

The chain is built from TRBV15 and TRBJ2-7; 9 bases match TRBD2. V dropped 4 bases and J dropped 10; count of bases not matched to a gene: 17. Germline V lookup: CDR1 LNHNV, CDR2 YYDKDF (reference sequence). The CDR3 consists of 16 residues. The CDR3 bases are TGTGCCACCAGCACGACCGGGACTAGCTTTCCCCTGGAACAGTACTTC. Encoded protein: CATSTTGTSFPLEQYF. Using reference TRBV15 and TRBJ2-7 for the parts outside the CDR3, the full variable domain is DAMVIQNPRYQVTQFGKPVTLSCSQTLNHNVMYWYQQKSSQAPKLLFHYYDKDFNNEADTPDNFQSRRPNTSFCFLDIRSPGLGDTAMYLCATSTTGTSFPLEQYFGPGTRLTVT.

This clone has only one observation. This rearrangement joins TRBV7-2 to TRBJ2-7; 10 nucleotides agree with TRBD1. Looked up from germline, CDR1 is SGHTA and CDR2 is FQGNSA. The CDR3 has 15 amino acids. The V and J ends lost 3 bases and 2 bases, in that order; junction bases with no gene match: 4. This chain's CDR3 is CASSLTGTGAYEQYF. For the CDR3, the DNA is TGTGCCAGCAGCTTGACCGGGACAGGGGCCTACGAGCAGTACTTC.

The chain recombines TRBV18 with TRBJ1-5; 9 bases map to TRBD1. V was pared by 3 bases and J by 4 bases, with 10 bases of the junction left unmatched. Per the germline V gene, CDR1 is KGHSH and CDR2 is LQKENI. The CDR3 totals 17 residues. The CDR3: CASSPLPGQGGNQPQHF. CDR3 bases: TGTGCCAGCTCACCCCTCCCGGGACAGGGAGGGAATCAGCCCCAGCATTTT.

The chain joins TRBV30 to TRBJ1-5, with TRBD1 as a possible D gene (5 bases). The CDR3 spans 15 residues. The V end was cut by 1 base, the J end by 3 bases, with 13 bases between. Germline CDR1 GTSNPN, CDR2 SVGIG (reference sequence). The CDR3 reads CAWSGQGGNNQPQHF. In nucleotides, the CDR3 is TGTGCCTGGAGTGGTCAGGGTGGGAACAATCAGCCCCAGCATTTT.

V is TRBV5-1 and J is TRBJ2-3; TRBD1 agrees at 8 bases. The V and J ends lost 4 bases and 1 base, in that order; junction bases with no gene match: 14. The CDR3 loop spans 18 amino acids. The germline CDR1 and CDR2 sequences are SGHRS and YFSETQ. The CDR3 loop reads CASSLTQGATVGTDTQYF. CDR3 DNA sequence: TGCGCCAGCAGCCTGACCCAGGGGGCCACAGTCGGCACAGATACGCAGTATTTT.